Shown below are 4 T cell receptor beta chains from a single sample sequenced in a study of cytomegalovirus exposure and HLA in healthy donors. Primers: 60 Vbeta forward and 13 Jbeta reverse. Method: immunoSEQ multiplex PCR; TCRdb's copy keeps in-frame clones and lacks some. The sample has just over 150,000 clones. Sequenced input: PBMCs. These receptor sequences come from a man in his thirties or forties in good health and CMV-seronegative.

The gene calls are TRBV7-9 and TRBJ1-4, with D possibly TRBD1 on 5 matching bases. This CDR3 has 16 residues. V was shortened by 2 bases and J by 7 bases, with 17 bases between the two germline ends. Germline V gene sequence: CDR1 SEHNR, CDR2 FQNEAQ (reference sequence). In DNA, the CDR3 is TGTGCCAGCAGCTTACCCTCCGGAGGGGATCTTGAAAAACTGTTTTTT. Protein product: CASSLPSGGDLEKLFF.

This sequence joins TRBV30 and TRBJ1-2; the D gene is possibly TRBD1 (5 bases). Between the trimmed V and J ends, which lost 4 bases and 0 bases, there was a span of 12 bases. The germline V gene has CDR1 GTSNPN and CDR2 SVGIG (reference sequence). The CDR3 sequence is 14 residues long. The DNA of the CDR3 is TGTGCCTGGACCGCAGGGCCGTCTAACTATGGCTACACCTTC. Translation: CAWTAGPSNYGYTF.

The CDR3 DNA reads TGTGCCGTTGGAACGGGGGGGACAAATGAAAAACTGTTTTTT. It translates to CAVGTGGTNEKLFF. The chain couples TRBV19 to TRBJ1-4, with D possibly TRBD1 on 6 matching bases. This CDR3 comprises 14 residues. Germline-derived CDR1 and CDR2 are LNHDA and SQIVND (reference sequence). Trimming stripped 11 bases from V and 5 bases from J, with 18 bases between.

CDR3 DNA sequence: TGTGCCAGCAGTCCCCCTGACAGGGAAGCCGGGGAGCTGTTTTTT. Protein product: CASSPPDREAGELFF. V and J are TRBV25-1 and TRBJ2-2; TRBD1 matches 7 bases. Germline lookup yields CDR1 MGHDK and CDR2 SYGVNS. V lost 5 bases and J lost 6; bases outside the gene matches: 9. The CDR3 has 15 residues.